One and the same sample provided the 17 T cell receptor beta chains below, sequenced in a study of T cell changes during pregnancy in multiple sclerosis. Data came from immunoSEQ multiplex PCR; TCRdb stores just in-frame clones and leaves some out. The sample consists of some 37,000 clones, about nine tenths of them appearing once. Sequenced material: CD8+ T cells from peripheral blood mononuclear cells, taken in the third trimester of pregnancy. These receptors came from a female donor with multiple sclerosis, enrolled in a pregnancy study.

This chain uses TRBV5-1 with TRBJ2-7; D is ambiguous. The CDR3 is 13 amino acids. Trimming cost V 0 bases and J 7 bases, with 11 bases left between them. The germline gives CDR1 SGHRS, CDR2 YFSETQ. This chain's CDR3 is CASSLATLREQYF. In DNA form, the CDR3 reads TGCGCCAGCAGCTTGGCGACACTCCGTGAGCAGTACTTC.

This chain joins TRBV27 and TRBJ2-7, with TRBD2 identical over 10 bases. With 0 bases clipped from V and 5 bases from J, the junction kept 4 bases outside the gene matches. In germline, CDR1 is MNHEY, CDR2 SMNVEV (reference sequence). The CDR3 has 15 residues. DNA for the CDR3: TGTGCCAGCAGTTTATCCCTAGCGGGGGCAGACGAGCAGTACTTC. This translates into CASSLSLAGADEQYF.

The chain couples TRBV7-9 to TRBJ2-5, with 7 bases aligning to TRBD1. There are 15 residues in the CDR3. The V segment lost 6 bases and the J segment 5 bases; nucleotides outside the gene matches: 12. Germline CDR1 reads SEHNR; CDR2 reads FQNEAQ (reference sequence). The CDR3 spells CASRLTDRVWETQYF. The DNA of the CDR3 is TGTGCCAGCAGATTAACCGACAGGGTGTGGGAGACCCAGTACTTC.

The CDR3 loop reads CASSTDRNYGYTF. CDR3 in DNA: TGTGCCAGCAGTACGGACAGGAACTATGGCTACACCTTC. The chain is built from TRBV27 and TRBJ1-2, with 7 bases matching TRBD1. The J segment lost 2 bases and the V segment lost 5 bases, leaving 2 bases of the junction unmatched. Germline V lookup: CDR1 MNHEY, CDR2 SMNVEV (reference sequence). The CDR3 totals 13 residues.

The chain combines TRBV29-1 with TRBJ2-7; 8 bases map to TRBD1. The germline V gene encodes CDR1 SQVTM and CDR2 ANQGSEA. CDR3 length equals 15 residues. V trimming: 3 bases; J trimming: 2 bases; junction bases outside the gene matches: 9. CDR3 loop: CSVETTGTGPYEQYF. CDR3 nucleotides: TGCAGCGTTGAGACTACCGGGACAGGACCCTACGAGCAGTACTTC.

In this sample, this clone turned up once. The chain uses TRBV2 and TRBJ2-5; 14 bases fit TRBD2. V dropped 5 bases and J dropped 6; count of bases not matched to a gene: 8. Germline-derived CDR1 and CDR2 are SNHLY and FYNNEI. The CDR3 length is 16 residues. The CDR3 nucleotides are TGTGCCAGCAGTCGACTAGCGGGAGGGCCGGGAAAGACCCAGTACTTC. Its protein is CASSRLAGGPGKTQYF.

The genes are TRBV5-1 and TRBJ2-7, with a tentative D call TRBD1 (7 bases). Germline assignment: CDR1 SGHRS and CDR2 YFSETQ. Trimming left V 1 base short and J 13 bases short, with 21 bases between. There are 14 residues in the CDR3. Here the CDR3 DNA reads TGCGCCAGCAGCTTGTCGGTGGAGGGGGCGTTCCGATACTTC. Translation: CASSLSVEGAFRYF.

V and J are TRBV2 and TRBJ2-7; the D gene is possibly TRBD1 (6 bases). V lost 5 bases, J lost 4 bases, and 9 bases lay in between. The CDR3 is 12 residues long. CDR1 and CDR2 (germline): SNHLY, FYNNEI. The DNA of the CDR3 is TGTGCCAGCAGTATAGGGACATACGAGCAGTACTTC. This translates into CASSIGTYEQYF.

The genes are TRBV7-6 and TRBJ2-3; possibly TRBD2 for D (7 bases). V was shortened by 1 base and J by 6 bases, with 14 bases between the two germline ends. Germline CDR1 and CDR2: SGHVS and FNYEAQ. The CDR3 spans 15 residues. Written as DNA, the CDR3 is TGTGCCAGCAGCTTAGGTGGGGGGGGCCTCGATACGCAGTATTTT. It specifies CASSLGGGGLDTQYF.

The chain joins TRBV12-5 to TRBJ1-5; D is ambiguous. V shed 1 base and J shed 0 bases, with 7 bases lying between them. The CDR3 runs 15 residues. CDR1 LGHNT and CDR2 FRNRAP come from the germline V gene. The CDR3 loop is CASGLAVYSNQPQHF. CDR3 nucleotide sequence: TGTGCTAGTGGTTTGGCAGTTTATAGCAATCAGCCCCAGCATTTT.

This clone appeared a few times. This chain connects TRBV6-6 to TRBJ1-4; the match to TRBD1 covers 7 bases. The trim removed 6 bases at V and 0 bases at J, leaving 4 bases unmatched. The CDR3 loop spans 15 amino acids. Per the germline V gene, CDR1 is MNHNY and CDR2 is SVGAGI (reference sequence). The CDR3 sequence is CASSRDSTTNEKLFF. The CDR3 nucleotides read TGTGCCAGCAGCCGGGACAGCACAACTAATGAAAAACTGTTTTTT.

V gene TRBV11-1 combines with J gene TRBJ2-7; 9 bases line up with TRBD1. CDR1 and CDR2 from the germline V gene are SGHAT and FQDESV (reference sequence). This CDR3 comprises 15 residues. Trimming at V came to 5 bases and at J to 5 bases, leaving 10 bases not matched to a gene. In nucleotides, the CDR3 is TGTGCCAGCAGCAATCCGGGACAGGGAGTCCACGAGCAGTACTTC. Protein sequence: CASSNPGQGVHEQYF.

The V call is TRBV7-6, the J call TRBJ2-1, with 11 bases aligning to TRBD2. The CDR3 loop spans 15 amino acids. The V gene's germline CDR1 is SGHVS and CDR2 FNYEAQ. The ends lost 1 base at V and 10 bases at J; junction bases unmatched: 6. The CDR3 DNA sequence: TGTGCCAGCAGCTTAGTAACTAGCGGGAGTGGGGAGCAGTTCTTC. Translating gives CASSLVTSGSGEQFF.

This sequence joins TRBV12-5 and TRBJ1-2; TRBD1 agrees at 9 bases. CDR1 and CDR2 (germline): LGHNT, FRNRAP. V lost 4 bases to trimming and J lost 14 bases; unmatched junction nucleotides: 5. The CDR3 runs 11 residues. The CDR3 bases are TGTGCTAGTGGTTGGGGACAGGGAGTAACCTTC. It yields the protein CASGWGQGVTF.

This clone has just one count. The chain is built from TRBV6-6 and TRBJ2-3; TRBD2 aligns across 7 bases. The CDR3 spans 16 residues. The J segment lost 1 base and the V segment lost 7 bases, leaving 11 bases of the junction unmatched. Germline V lookup: CDR1 MNHNY, CDR2 SVGAGI (reference sequence). CDR3 sequence reads: CASKTASGWGTDTQYF. The CDR3 coding sequence is TGTGCCAGCAAAACCGCTAGCGGATGGGGCACAGATACGCAGTATTTT.

This clone appeared once. The rearrangement links TRBV6-5 to TRBJ2-7; 10 bases are shared with TRBD2. V was clipped by 6 bases and J by 0 bases; unmatched bases: 5. The CDR3 spans 15 residues. Germline loops: CDR1 MNHEY, CDR2 SVGAGI. CDR3 nucleotides: TGTGCCAGCAGCAAACTAGCGGGGTCCTCCTACGAGCAGTACTTC. Translation gives CASSKLAGSSYEQYF.

The chain combines TRBV19 with TRBJ2-7, with D perhaps matching TRBD1 (6 bases). Germline-derived CDR1 and CDR2 are LNHDA and SQIVND (reference sequence). This CDR3 spans 13 amino acids. V was clipped by 1 base and J by 6 bases, with 10 bases between them. CDR3 in DNA: TGTGCCAGTAGTATAGGGACAGTAAGCGAGCAGTACTTC. Translation: CASSIGTVSEQYF.